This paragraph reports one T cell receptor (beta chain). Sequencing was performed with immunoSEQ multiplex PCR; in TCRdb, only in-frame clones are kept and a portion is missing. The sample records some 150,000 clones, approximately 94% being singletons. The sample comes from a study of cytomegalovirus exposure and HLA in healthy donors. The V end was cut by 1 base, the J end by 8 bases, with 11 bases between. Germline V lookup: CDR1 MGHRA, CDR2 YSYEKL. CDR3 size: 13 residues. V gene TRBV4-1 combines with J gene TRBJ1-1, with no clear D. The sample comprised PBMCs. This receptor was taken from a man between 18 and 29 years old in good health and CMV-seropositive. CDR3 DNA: TGCGCCAGCAGCCAAGGGGTCGCGGGGGAAGCTTTCTTT. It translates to CASSQGVAGEAFF.